The 5 T cell receptor beta chains listed next were all sequenced from one sample in a study of neurological immune-mediated disorders. TCRdb re-analysed the 5' RACE reads in MiXCR, keeping a single row per CDR3 protein. The table lists some 68,000 distinct CDR3 sequences, roughly 13% of them singletons. Time point denoted: longitudinal time-point 1 (baseline). Sequencing used PBMCs. These receptors were collected from a female donor with HTLV-1-associated myelopathy (HAM/TSP).

This clonotype was seen repeatedly, ten times or more. This rearrangement joins TRBV6-4 to TRBJ1-2; possible D gene TRBD1, 5 bases. There are 15 residues in the CDR3. V was clipped by 3 bases and J by 8 bases, with 19 bases between them. CDR1 and CDR2 from the germline V gene are MRHNA and SNTAGT. The CDR3 nucleotides read TGTGCCAGCAGTGAAACGTGGGGACGGCGGAAGGGCTACACCTTC. It is translated as CASSETWGRRKGYTF.

At least ten counts were recorded for this clonotype. Relative to the germline gene, one junction end is altered; a read error may explain this. The chain uses TRBV3-1 and TRBJ2-2; D possibly corresponds to TRBD2 (5 bases). Germline V gene data show CDR1 as LGHDT and CDR2 as YNNKEL (reference sequence). The CDR3 totals 14 residues. CDR3 region: CASTQRGPTGELFF. The CDR3 bases are TGTGCCAGCACCCAACGAGGGCCCACCGGGGAGCTGTTTTTT.

This clonotype was counted only a few times. The genes are TRBV5-1 and TRBJ2-3; TRBD1 matches 9 bases. The V gene end was trimmed by 2 bases and the J gene end by 5 bases; junction bases not matched to a gene: 12. Germline CDR1 SGHRS, CDR2 YFSETQ. The CDR3 contains 17 residues. DNA of the CDR3: TGCGCCAGCAGCTTTATACCCGGGACAGGGTCGGGAGATACGCAGTATTTT. Its protein product is CASSFIPGTGSGDTQYF.

This clonotype was counted at least ten times. In DNA form, the CDR3 reads TGTGCCAGCAGCCAAGATCGAGGGCAGGTAGGAACTGAAGCTTTCTTT. Its protein product is CASSQDRGQVGTEAFF. V usage is TRBV3-1 and J usage is TRBJ1-1; D not certain. The CDR3 is 16 amino acids. The germline V gene has CDR1 LGHDT and CDR2 YNNKEL (reference sequence). V was shortened by 0 bases and J by 5 bases, with 16 bases between the two germline ends.

This clonotype has a count of ten or more. This rearrangement joins TRBV29-1 to TRBJ2-1; tentative D call: TRBD2 (6 bases). In germline, CDR1 is SQVTM, CDR2 ANQGSEA. The CDR3 totals 14 residues. V lost 1 base and J 5 bases, leaving 12 bases between the germline ends. The CDR3 nucleotides are TGCAGCGTTGAAGCGCGGGGCAATCACAATGAGCAGTTCTTC. It yields the protein CSVEARGNHNEQFF.